This TCR beta chain was identified during a study of blood T cell repertoires in COVID-19. Clones were sequenced by immunoSEQ multiplex PCR, and TCRdb holds only the in-frame ones, with some missing. The sample shows approximately 160,000 clones, 84% of them seen only once. The length of the CDR3 is 16 residues. Trimming left V 3 bases short and J 5 bases short, with 17 bases between. Germline-derived CDR1 and CDR2 are LGHNA and YNFKEQ. The chain couples TRBV4-2 to TRBJ1-3; D is undetermined. The clonotype was recovered from a woman aged 80 or over with acute or convalescent COVID-19. Sequencing was performed on peripheral blood. In DNA, the CDR3 is TGTGCCAGCAGCCACGAATTCGAGGGTAACAGAAACACCATATATTTT. This encodes CASSHEFEGNRNTIYF.